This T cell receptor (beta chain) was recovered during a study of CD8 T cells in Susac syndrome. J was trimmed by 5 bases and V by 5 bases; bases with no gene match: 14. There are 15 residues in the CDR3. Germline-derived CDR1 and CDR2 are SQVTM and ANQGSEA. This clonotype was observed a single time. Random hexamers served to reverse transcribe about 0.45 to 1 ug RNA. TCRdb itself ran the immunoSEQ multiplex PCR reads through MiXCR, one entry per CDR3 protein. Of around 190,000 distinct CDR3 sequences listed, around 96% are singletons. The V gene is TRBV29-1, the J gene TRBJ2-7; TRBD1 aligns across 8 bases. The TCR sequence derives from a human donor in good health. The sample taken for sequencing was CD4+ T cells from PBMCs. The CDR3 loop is CSVSSGFRGPDEQYF. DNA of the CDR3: TGCAGCGTTTCCTCGGGGTTCAGGGGGCCCGACGAGCAGTACTTC.